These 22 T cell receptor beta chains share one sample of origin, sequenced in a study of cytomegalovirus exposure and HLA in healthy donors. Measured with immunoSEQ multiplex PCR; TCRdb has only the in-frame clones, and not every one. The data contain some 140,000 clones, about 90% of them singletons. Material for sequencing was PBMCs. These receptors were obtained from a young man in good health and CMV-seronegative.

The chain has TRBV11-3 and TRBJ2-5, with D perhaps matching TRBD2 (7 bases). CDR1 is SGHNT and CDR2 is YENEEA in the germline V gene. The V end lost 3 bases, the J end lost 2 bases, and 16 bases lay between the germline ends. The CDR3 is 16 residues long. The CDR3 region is CASSLGGGHGQETQYF. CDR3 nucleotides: TGTGCCAGCAGCTTGGGCGGGGGCCACGGTCAAGAGACCCAGTACTTC.

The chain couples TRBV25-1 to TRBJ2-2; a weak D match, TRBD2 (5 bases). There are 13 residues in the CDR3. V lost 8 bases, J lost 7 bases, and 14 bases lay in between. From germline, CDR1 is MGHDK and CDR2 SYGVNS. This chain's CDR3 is CASYKKGSGELFF. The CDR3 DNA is TGTGCCAGCTATAAAAAAGGGAGCGGGGAGCTGTTTTTT.

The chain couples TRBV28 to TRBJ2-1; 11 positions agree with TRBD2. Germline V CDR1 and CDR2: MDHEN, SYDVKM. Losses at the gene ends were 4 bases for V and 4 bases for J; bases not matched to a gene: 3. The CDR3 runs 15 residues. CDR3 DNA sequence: TGTGCCAGCAGTTCACTAGCGGGGGTTTACAATGAGCAGTTCTTC. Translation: CASSSLAGVYNEQFF.

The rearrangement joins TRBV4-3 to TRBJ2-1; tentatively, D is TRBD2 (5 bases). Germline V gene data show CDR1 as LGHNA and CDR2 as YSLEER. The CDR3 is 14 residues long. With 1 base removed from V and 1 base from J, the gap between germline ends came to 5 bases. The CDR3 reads CASSQGGSYNEQFF. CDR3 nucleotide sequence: TGCGCCAGCAGCCAAGGAGGGTCCTACAATGAGCAGTTCTTC.

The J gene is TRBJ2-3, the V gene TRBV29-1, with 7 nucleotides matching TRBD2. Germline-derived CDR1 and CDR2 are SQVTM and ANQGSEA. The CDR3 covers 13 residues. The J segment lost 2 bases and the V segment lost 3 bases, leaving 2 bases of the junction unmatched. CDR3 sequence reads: CSVEGGNTDTQYF. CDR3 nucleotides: TGCAGCGTTGAGGGGGGGAACACAGATACGCAGTATTTT.

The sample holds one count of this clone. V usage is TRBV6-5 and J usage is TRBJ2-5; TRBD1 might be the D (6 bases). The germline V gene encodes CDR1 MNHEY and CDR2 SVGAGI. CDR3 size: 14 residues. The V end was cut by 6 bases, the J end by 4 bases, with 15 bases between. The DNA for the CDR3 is TGTGCCAGCAGGGGGGCTATGGCTTCAGAGACCCAGTACTTC. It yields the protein CASRGAMASETQYF.

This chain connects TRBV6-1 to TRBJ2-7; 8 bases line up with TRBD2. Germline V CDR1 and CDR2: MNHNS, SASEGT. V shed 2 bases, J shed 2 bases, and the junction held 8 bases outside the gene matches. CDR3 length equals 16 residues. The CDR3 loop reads CASSEFLRGAPYEQYF. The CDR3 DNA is TGTGCCAGCAGTGAATTTTTGCGGGGGGCCCCCTACGAGCAGTACTTC.

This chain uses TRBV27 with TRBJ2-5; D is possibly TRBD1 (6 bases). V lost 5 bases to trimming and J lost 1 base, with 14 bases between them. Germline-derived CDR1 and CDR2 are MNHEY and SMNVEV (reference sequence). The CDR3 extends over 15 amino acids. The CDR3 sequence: CASSIRTDFQETQYF. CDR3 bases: TGTGCCAGCAGTATACGGACAGACTTCCAAGAGACCCAGTACTTC.

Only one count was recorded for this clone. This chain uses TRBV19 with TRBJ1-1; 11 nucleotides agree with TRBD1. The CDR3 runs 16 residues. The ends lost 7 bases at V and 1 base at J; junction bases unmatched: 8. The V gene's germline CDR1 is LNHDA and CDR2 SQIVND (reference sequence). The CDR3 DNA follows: TGTGCCAGTACCCCAAGGACAGGGGGCTGGAACACTGAAGCTTTCTTT. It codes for CASTPRTGGWNTEAFF.

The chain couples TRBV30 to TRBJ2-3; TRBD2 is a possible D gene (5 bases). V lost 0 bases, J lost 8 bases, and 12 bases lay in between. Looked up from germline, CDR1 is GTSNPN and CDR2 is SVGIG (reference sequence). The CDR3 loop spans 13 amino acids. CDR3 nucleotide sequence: TGTGCCTGGAGTGTACTAGGGAGCGGTACGCAGTATTTT. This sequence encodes CAWSVLGSGTQYF.

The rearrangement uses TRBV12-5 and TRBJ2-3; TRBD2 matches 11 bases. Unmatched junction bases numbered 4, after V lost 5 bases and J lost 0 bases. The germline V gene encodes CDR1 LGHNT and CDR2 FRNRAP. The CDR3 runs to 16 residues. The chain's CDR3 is CASGGTSGSSTDTQYF. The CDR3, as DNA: TGTGCTAGTGGTGGGACTAGCGGTTCTAGCACAGATACGCAGTATTTT.

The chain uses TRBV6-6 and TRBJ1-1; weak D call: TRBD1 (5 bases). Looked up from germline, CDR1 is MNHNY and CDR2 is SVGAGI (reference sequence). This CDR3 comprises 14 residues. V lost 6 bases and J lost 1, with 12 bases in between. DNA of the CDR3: TGTGCCAGCAGGCCGGACAAAGCGAACACTGAAGCTTTCTTT. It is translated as CASRPDKANTEAFF.

CDR3 protein: CASSLSGGQETQYF. The CDR3, as DNA: TGTGCCAGCAGCTTATCAGGGGGCCAAGAGACCCAGTACTTC. The rearrangement links TRBV7-2 to TRBJ2-5; TRBD1 matches at 7 bases. CDR1 is SGHTA and CDR2 is FQGNSA in the germline V gene. The CDR3 totals 14 residues. Unmatched junction bases numbered 1, after V lost 2 bases and J lost 1 base.

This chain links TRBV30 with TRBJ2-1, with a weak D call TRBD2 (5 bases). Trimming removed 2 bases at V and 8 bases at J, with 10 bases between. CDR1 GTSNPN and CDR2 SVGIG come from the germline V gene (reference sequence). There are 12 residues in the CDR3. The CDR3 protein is CAWSPDWYEQFF. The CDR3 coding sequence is TGTGCCTGGAGTCCGGACTGGTATGAGCAGTTCTTC.

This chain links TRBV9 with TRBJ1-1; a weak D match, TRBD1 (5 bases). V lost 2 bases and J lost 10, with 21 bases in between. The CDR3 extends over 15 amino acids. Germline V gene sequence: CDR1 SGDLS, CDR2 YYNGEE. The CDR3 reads CASSVEPDVGQGAFF. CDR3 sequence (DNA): TGTGCCAGCAGCGTCGAACCGGACGTCGGGCAGGGAGCTTTCTTT.

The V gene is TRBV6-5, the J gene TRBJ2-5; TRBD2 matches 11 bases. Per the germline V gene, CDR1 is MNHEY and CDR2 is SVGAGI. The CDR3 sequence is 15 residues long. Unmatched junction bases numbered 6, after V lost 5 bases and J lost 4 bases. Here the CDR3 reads CASSKLAGAAETQYF. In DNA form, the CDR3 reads TGTGCCAGCAGTAAACTAGCGGGAGCAGCAGAGACCCAGTACTTC.

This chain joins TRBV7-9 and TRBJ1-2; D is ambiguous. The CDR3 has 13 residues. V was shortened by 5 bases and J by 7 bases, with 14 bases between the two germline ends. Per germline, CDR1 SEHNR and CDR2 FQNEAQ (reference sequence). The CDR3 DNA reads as TGTGCCAGCAGCGTCATCGGGGAGCTTGGCTACACCTTC. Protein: CASSVIGELGYTF.

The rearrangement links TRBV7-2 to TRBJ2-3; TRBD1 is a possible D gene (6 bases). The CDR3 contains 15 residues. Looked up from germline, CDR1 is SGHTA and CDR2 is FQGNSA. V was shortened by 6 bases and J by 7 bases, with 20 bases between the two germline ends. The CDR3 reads CASSKTGPEVYTQYF. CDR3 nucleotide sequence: TGTGCCAGCAGTAAAACAGGGCCCGAGGTGTATACGCAGTATTTT.

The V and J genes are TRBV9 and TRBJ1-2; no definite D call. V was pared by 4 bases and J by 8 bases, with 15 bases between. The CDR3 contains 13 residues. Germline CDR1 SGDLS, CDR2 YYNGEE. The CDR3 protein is CASSRPGVGGYTF. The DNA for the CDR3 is TGTGCCAGCAGCCGCCCTGGAGTCGGCGGCTACACCTTC. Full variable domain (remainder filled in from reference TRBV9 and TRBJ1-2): DSGVTQTPKHLITATGQRVTLRCSPRSGDLSVYWYQQSLDQGLQFLIQYYNGEERAKGNILERFSAQQFPDLHSELNLSSLELGDSALYFCASSRPGVGGYTFGSGTRLTVV.

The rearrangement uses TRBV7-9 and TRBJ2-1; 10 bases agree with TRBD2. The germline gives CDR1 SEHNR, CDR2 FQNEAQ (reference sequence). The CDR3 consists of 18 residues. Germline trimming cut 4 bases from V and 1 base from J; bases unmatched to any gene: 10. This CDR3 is CASSSSLLLAGSYNEQFF. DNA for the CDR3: TGTGCCAGCAGCTCTAGCTTGTTACTAGCGGGGTCCTACAATGAGCAGTTCTTC.

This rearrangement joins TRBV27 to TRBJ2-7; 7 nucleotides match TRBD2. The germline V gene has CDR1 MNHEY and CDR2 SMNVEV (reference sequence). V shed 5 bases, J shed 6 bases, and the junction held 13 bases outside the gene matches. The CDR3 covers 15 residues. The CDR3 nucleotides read TGTGCCAGCAGTACCCTTAGGACTAGTATTTCCGAGCAGTACTTC. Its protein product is CASSTLRTSISEQYF.

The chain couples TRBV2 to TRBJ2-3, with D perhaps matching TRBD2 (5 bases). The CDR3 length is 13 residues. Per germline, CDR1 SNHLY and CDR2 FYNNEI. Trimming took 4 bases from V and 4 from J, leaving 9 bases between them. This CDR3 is CASSVARADTQYF. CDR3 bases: TGTGCCAGCAGTGTAGCGAGGGCAGATACGCAGTATTTT.